These T cell receptor beta chains were read from a single sample in a study of control samples from healthy donors and cancer patients. Measured with immunoSEQ multiplex PCR; TCRdb has only the in-frame clones, and not every one. The table lists 150,000 to 200,000 clones, 88% of them singletons. The sequenced sample consisted of blood. These TCRs come from a man younger than 35 in good health. The CDR3 runs from the conserved cysteine through the conserved F or W. D genes are given only for firm matches. A clone size is listed for some rows: how often the clone was seen (once, few, many), or a class if it is expanded.

TRBV7-9,-,TRBJ1-5,15,-,CASSPPGGQSQPQHF,TGTGCCAGCAGCCCCCCTGGTGGACAATCCCAGCCCCAGCATTTT
TRBV6-4,once,TRBJ2-7,15,-,CASNDGWGRPDEQYF,TGTGCCAGCAATGACGGGTGGGGGCGTCCGGACGAGCAGTACTTC
TRBV7-7,-,TRBJ2-1,15,TRBD1,CASSQGVARGNEQFF,TGTGCTAGCAGCCAGGGGGTAGCTCGGGGAAATGAGCAGTTCTTC
TRBV11-1,-,TRBJ2-1,15,-,CASSRRGTAYNEQFF,TGTGCCAGCAGCCGGCGCGGGACAGCTTACAATGAGCAGTTCTTC
TRBV29-1,-,TRBJ1-1,14,-,CSVVKPPRNTEAFF,TGCAGCGTGGTCAAACCGCCTAGAAACACTGAAGCTTTCTTT
TRBV6-2/TRBV6-3,-,TRBJ2-1,13,-,CASSYRAYNEQFF,TGTGCCAGCAGTTACAGGGCCTACAATGAGCAGTTCTTC
TRBV6-5,-,TRBJ1-2,13,-,CASRTDDIYGYTF,TGTGCCAGCAGGACAGACGACATCTATGGCTACACCTTC
TRBV7-2,-,TRBJ1-2,14,TRBD1,CASSYSDRVHGYTF,TGTGCCAGCAGCTACTCGGACAGGGTGCACGGCTACACCTTC
TRBV30,-,TRBJ2-7,14,TRBD2,CAWNSGALSYEQYF,TGTGCCTGGAACAGCGGGGCCCTATCCTACGAGCAGTACTTC
TRBV6-6,-,TRBJ1-3,16,-,CASSPRQVPSGNTIYF,TGTGCCAGCAGCCCCCGACAGGTCCCCTCTGGAAACACCATATATTTT
TRBV4-3,-,TRBJ2-7,15,TRBD1,CASSPGTGGWNEQYF,TGCGCCAGCAGCCCAGGGACAGGGGGCTGGAACGAGCAGTACTTC
TRBV6-5,-,TRBJ2-7,14,-,CASKGPGEVYEQYF,TGTGCCAGCAAGGGTCCGGGGGAGGTCTACGAGCAGTACTTC
TRBV19,-,TRBJ1-2,12,-,CASSIAGLGYTF,TGTGCCAGTAGTATAGCAGGGCTCGGCTACACCTTC
TRBV19,-,TRBJ1-3,16,-,CASSTDSPSLGNTIYF,TGTGCCAGTAGTACGGACAGTCCCTCTTTGGGAAACACCATATATTTT
TRBV6-1,-,TRBJ1-1,15,TRBD1,CASSEYGTGPTEAFF,TGTGCCAGCAGTGAATACGGGACAGGCCCCACTGAAGCTTTCTTT
TRBV3-1/TRBV3-2,-,TRBJ2-7,12,-,CASSQDDYEQYF,TGTGCCAGCAGCCAAGATGACTACGAGCAGTACTTC
TRBV10-1,-,TRBJ1-2,12,TRBD1,CARRDRQHGYTF,TGCGCCAGACGGGACAGGCAACATGGCTACACCTTC
TRBV24-1,-,TRBJ1-5,14,-,CATSGRGTDQPQHF,TGTGCCACCAGTGGCAGGGGCACGGATCAGCCCCAGCATTTT
TRBV24-1,-,TRBJ2-3,14,-,CATSDVGHTDTQYF,TGTGCCACCAGTGATGTGGGCCACACAGATACGCAGTATTTT
TRBV4-2,-,TRBJ2-7,16,TRBD2,CASSHRAGGASYEQYF,TGTGCCAGCAGCCATCGCGCGGGGGGGGCCTCCTACGAGCAGTACTTC
TRBV28,-,TRBJ2-7,16,TRBD1,CASSGEEGQGVYEQYF,TGTGCCAGCAGTGGCGAAGAGGGACAGGGGGTCTACGAGCAGTACTTC
TRBV3-1/TRBV3-2,-,TRBJ2-5,13,-,CASSQDSVETQYF,TGTGCCAGCAGCCAAGATAGCGTAGAGACCCAGTACTTC
TRBV2,-,TRBJ2-7,12,-,CASSGASYEQYF,TGTGCCAGCAGTGGGGCGTCCTACGAGCAGTACTTC
TRBV7-9,-,TRBJ2-5,15,TRBD2,CASSLAGTSSETQYF,TGTGCCAGCAGCTTAGCCGGGACTAGCTCCGAGACCCAGTACTTC
TRBV19,-,TRBJ2-2,16,TRBD2,CASSIVGLSDTGELFF,TGTGCCAGTAGTATCGTGGGACTATCCGACACCGGGGAGCTGTTTTTT
TRBV6-4,-,TRBJ2-1,14,-,CASSEGITYNEQFF,TGTGCCAGCAGTGAAGGGATTACCTACAATGAGCAGTTCTTC
TRBV6-2/TRBV6-3,-,TRBJ1-4,14,TRBD1,CASSFLRDSGKLFF,TGTGCCAGCAGTTTCCTTCGGGACAGCGGAAAACTGTTTTTT
TRBV4-2,-,TRBJ2-3,15,-,CASSQVRSYTDTQYF,TGTGCCAGCAGCCAAGTGCGGAGTTACACAGATACGCAGTATTTT
TRBV3-1/TRBV3-2,-,TRBJ1-5,15,-,CASSQGEDGHQPQHF,TGTGCCAGCAGCCAAGGGGAAGATGGCCATCAGCCCCAGCATTTT
TRBV7-8,-,TRBJ2-2,15,TRBD2,CASIHRLADTGELFF,TGTGCCAGCATACACAGACTAGCCGACACCGGGGAGCTGTTTTTT
TRBV7-9,-,TRBJ1-4,14,-,CASSTRREGEKLFF,TGTGCCAGCAGCACCCGCAGGGAAGGTGAAAAACTGTTTTTT
TRBV7-9,-,TRBJ2-3,13,-,CASSTLGQPLRYF,TGTGCCAGCAGCACCCTAGGACAGCCTCTACGGTATTTT
TRBV29-1,-,TRBJ2-1,14,-,CSVGLGAPYNEQFF,TGCAGCGTGGGATTGGGGGCCCCCTACAATGAGCAGTTCTTC
TRBV18,-,TRBJ1-2,13,-,CASSEGGNYGYTF,TGTGCCAGCTCGGAAGGGGGGAACTATGGCTACACCTTC
TRBV6-5,-,TRBJ1-3,16,-,CASSYSNRISGNTIYF,TGTGCCAGCAGTTACTCGAATCGGATCTCTGGAAACACCATATATTTT
TRBV4-1,few,TRBJ1-6,18,-,CASSQDRGFSMDNSPLHF,TGCGCCAGCAGCCAAGATCGGGGGTTCAGCATGGATAATTCACCCCTCCACTTT
TRBV24-1,-,TRBJ2-1,15,-,CATSETGTGVNEQFF,TGTGCCACCAGTGAAACCGGGACGGGGGTCAATGAGCAGTTCTTC
TRBV5-4,-,TRBJ2-7,15,TRBD1,CASSRTGRSSYEQYF,TGTGCCAGCAGCCGGACAGGGAGAAGCTCCTACGAGCAGTACTTC
TRBV27,-,TRBJ1-2,13,-,CASSFAGDYGYTF,TGTGCCAGCAGTTTCGCCGGGGACTATGGCTACACCTTC
TRBV13,-,TRBJ2-3,12,-,CASSTPTDTQYF,TGTGCCAGCAGCACCCCCACAGATACGCAGTATTTT
TRBV27,-,TRBJ2-3,15,-,CASSLSPDKTDTQYF,TGTGCCAGCAGTTTATCCCCGGACAAGACAGATACGCAGTATTTT
TRBV6-6,-,TRBJ2-2,11,-,CASRNTGELFF,TGTGCCAGCAGAAACACCGGGGAGCTGTTTTTT
TRBV6-2/TRBV6-3,few,TRBJ2-1,15,-,CASSSRLGTLDEQFF,TGTGCCAGCAGTTCCCGACTAGGGACCTTGGATGAGCAGTTCTTC